The 29 T cell receptor beta chains listed next were all sequenced from one sample in a study of T cells in Graves' hyperthyroidism and ophthalmopathy. RNA transcripts yielded amplified TCR beta CDR3 regions. First-round RT-PCR of the TCR CDR3 relied on the HTBI primer set. One entry per CDR3 protein, called by TCRdb with MiXCR from the multiplex PCR reads. The sample holds over 500,000 distinct CDR3 sequences, roughly 15% seen once. Sequenced input: blood. These receptors all stem from a woman aged 18-35 years with Graves' ophthalmopathy.

This clonotype was observed many times. This chain joins TRBV2 and TRBJ2-7, with D perhaps matching TRBD2 (7 bases). This CDR3 contains 14 residues. The V gene's germline CDR1 is SNHLY and CDR2 FYNNEI. V was trimmed by 1 base and J by 6 bases, leaving 13 bases between them. CDR3 amino acids: CASSEGGGPVEQYF. The CDR3 nucleotides are TGTGCCAGCAGTGAAGGGGGGGGGCCAGTCGAGCAGTACTTC. Variable domain in full (rest from reference TRBV2 and TRBJ2-7): EPEVTQTPSHQVTQMGQEVILRCVPISNHLYFYWYRQILGQKVEFLVSFYNNEISEKSEIFDDQFSVERPDGSNFTLKIRSTKLEDSAMYFCASSEGGGPVEQYFGPGTRLTVT.

In this sample, this clonotype turned up a few times. Possible read error: a much larger clone is one base away. J is TRBJ2-3 and V is TRBV20-1; TRBD1 might be the D (5 bases). This CDR3 is 15 amino acids long. Germline values: CDR1 DFQATT, CDR2 SNEGSKA (reference sequence). The CDR3 region is CSARIGEARTGTQYF. CDR3 DNA sequence: TGCAGTGCTAGAATAGGAGAGGCCCGCACAGGTACGCAGTATTTT.

V usage is TRBV7-9 and J usage is TRBJ1-6; D may be TRBD1 (5 bases). The V gene's germline CDR1 is SEHNR and CDR2 FQNEAQ (reference sequence). Trimming took off 1 base at V and 8 bases at J, with 9 bases between the two ends. This CDR3 is 14 amino acids long. The CDR3 DNA reads as TGTGCCAGCAGCTTAGGGGGCTTGGATTCACCCCTCCACTTT. Protein product: CASSLGGLDSPLHF.

There are many counts of this clonotype. V gene TRBV20-1 combines with J gene TRBJ2-2, with a weak D call TRBD1 (6 bases). V lost 0 bases and J 4 bases, leaving 18 bases between the germline ends. CDR1 and CDR2 from the germline V gene are DFQATT and SNEGSKA (reference sequence). CDR3 length: 17 amino acids. This chain's CDR3 is CSARDPVQGRSTGELFF. DNA for the CDR3: TGCAGTGCTAGAGATCCGGTCCAGGGGCGTAGCACCGGGGAGCTGTTTTTT.

This CDR3 reads CASSLPAGDSETQYF. The CDR3 region has the DNA TGTGCCAGCAGCTTGCCAGCGGGAGACAGTGAGACCCAGTACTTC. This chain uses TRBV5-4 with TRBJ2-5, with 8 bases aligning to TRBD2. This CDR3 has 15 residues. J was trimmed by 5 bases and V by 1 base; bases with no gene match: 7. Looked up from germline, CDR1 is SGHNT and CDR2 is YYREEE (reference sequence).

This clonotype has a count of ten or more. The J gene is TRBJ2-2, the V gene TRBV30; D possibly corresponds to TRBD1 (6 bases). Germline V gene data show CDR1 as GTSNPN and CDR2 as SVGIG (reference sequence). This CDR3 is built from 12 residues. The V and J ends lost 8 bases and 6 bases respectively, with 13 bases between them. Here the CDR3 DNA reads TGTGCCAGCAACAGGGTAGCCGGGGAGCTGTTTTTT. Its protein product is CASNRVAGELFF.

In its sample, this clonotype was seen many times. The chain joins TRBV2 to TRBJ1-1; D is ambiguous. The CDR3 is 11 amino acids. Germline V lookup: CDR1 SNHLY, CDR2 FYNNEI. V lost 8 bases and J 7 bases, leaving 11 bases between the germline ends. CDR3 coding DNA: TGTGCCAGCTCATTCGAAATTGAAGCTTTCTTT. Encoded protein: CASSFEIEAFF.

The table lists this clonotype with many counts. J is TRBJ1-1 and V is TRBV5-1, with no clear D. Germline loops: CDR1 SGHRS, CDR2 YFSETQ. This CDR3 has 13 amino acids. The V gene lost 3 bases and the J gene lost 3 bases, with 9 bases spanning the gap. The chain's CDR3 is CASSSTLDTEAFF. DNA for the CDR3: TGCGCCAGCAGCTCCACATTGGACACTGAAGCTTTCTTT.

In its sample, this clonotype was seen a few times. This rearrangement joins TRBV27 to TRBJ2-3, with D maybe TRBD2 (6 bases). The V gene's germline CDR1 is MNHEY and CDR2 SMNVEV (reference sequence). Trimming removed 5 bases at V and 0 bases at J, with 15 bases between. This CDR3 is 16 amino acids long. CDR3 in DNA: TGTGCCAGCAGTCCTCAGCCTAGCGTGAGCACAGATACGCAGTATTTT. This translates into CASSPQPSVSTDTQYF.

J is TRBJ2-2 and V is TRBV7-6, with D perhaps matching TRBD1 (6 bases). This CDR3 is 16 amino acids long. V lost 1 base to trimming and J lost 6 bases, with 15 bases between them. Looked up from germline, CDR1 is SGHVS and CDR2 is FNYEAQ. The CDR3 nucleotides are TGTGCCAGCAGCTTAGGAACAGGGTCGGGTTCCGGGGAGCTGTTTTTT. Translated, it gives CASSLGTGSGSGELFF.

The genes are TRBV5-5 and TRBJ2-7, with D tentatively TRBD1 (5 bases). CDR3 length: 14 residues. V lost 1 base to trimming and J lost 4 bases, with 12 bases between them. The germline V gene encodes CDR1 SGHKS and CDR2 YYEKEE (reference sequence). The CDR3 region is CASSLSAGIYEQYF. The DNA for the CDR3 is TGTGCCAGCAGCTTGAGCGCAGGGATTTACGAGCAGTACTTC.

The genes are TRBV7-9 and TRBJ2-7; D possibly corresponds to TRBD2 (6 bases). V lost 5 bases to trimming and J lost 1 base, with 18 bases between them. The CDR3 is 16 residues long. Germline CDR1 reads SEHNR; CDR2 reads FQNEAQ (reference sequence). CDR3 sequence: CASSHNPRDSSYEQYF. CDR3 in DNA: TGTGCCAGCAGCCACAACCCCCGGGACTCATCCTACGAGCAGTACTTC.

This clonotype was detected many times. The chain carries TRBV27 and TRBJ2-7, with D maybe TRBD1 (5 bases). The CDR3 covers 11 residues. Between the trimmed V and J ends, which lost 6 bases and 5 bases, there was a span of 8 bases. CDR1 and CDR2 (germline): MNHEY, SMNVEV (reference sequence). The CDR3 sequence: CASSLGDEQYF. The CDR3 nucleotides are TGTGCCAGCAGCTTAGGGGACGAGCAGTACTTC.

There are many counts of this clonotype. The V call is TRBV7-9, the J call TRBJ1-1; tentatively, D is TRBD1 (6 bases). CDR1 is SEHNR and CDR2 is FQNEAQ in the germline V gene (reference sequence). This CDR3 is built from 14 residues. The V end was cut by 3 bases, the J end by 1 base, with 9 bases between. CDR3 residues: CASSFLRGNTEAFF. The CDR3 DNA follows: TGTGCCAGCAGCTTTCTCAGGGGGAACACTGAAGCTTTCTTT.

This clonotype has ten or more counts. V and J are TRBV3-2 and TRBJ1-1. TRBV3-2 is annotated as a pseudogene. This CDR3 spans 18 amino acids. DNA of the CDR3: TGTGCCAGCAGCCCTTCGCACGAGTGGAGGGCGGGGAACACTGAAGCTTTCTTT. It is translated as CASSPSHEWRAGNTEAFF.

There are a few counts of this clonotype. This rearrangement joins TRBV20-1 to TRBJ1-3, with D perhaps TRBD1 (5 bases). V lost 3 bases to trimming and J lost 0 bases, with 18 bases between them. The germline gives CDR1 DFQATT, CDR2 SNEGSKA (reference sequence). This CDR3 region has 17 residues. The chain's CDR3 is CSARYWGGRSSGNTIYF. The CDR3 nucleotides read TGCAGTGCTAGGTATTGGGGCGGCCGATCCTCTGGAAACACCATATATTTT.

This clonotype was recorded many times. The chain combines TRBV29-1 with TRBJ2-3; D is possibly TRBD1 (5 bases). The CDR3 has 12 amino acids. Germline V lookup: CDR1 SQVTM, CDR2 ANQGSEA. Deletions cut 6 bases from V and 4 bases from J, with 11 bases between. The CDR3 sequence: CSVAAGSDTQYF. As DNA, the CDR3 is TGCAGCGTGGCGGCAGGGTCAGATACGCAGTATTTT.

This clonotype appeared many times. The V call is TRBV29-1, the J call TRBJ1-5; D gene ambiguous. CDR1 is SQVTM and CDR2 is ANQGSEA in the germline V gene. The CDR3 covers 14 residues. Deletions cut 4 bases from V and 0 bases from J, with 10 bases between. CDR3 DNA sequence: TGCAGCGTTGGCGAGGACGGTAGCAATCAGCCCCAGCATTTT. Its translation is CSVGEDGSNQPQHF.

V gene TRBV19 combines with J gene TRBJ2-1, with 11 bases matching TRBD2. V lost 1 base to trimming and J lost 7 bases; unmatched junction nucleotides: 3. The CDR3 runs 15 residues. Germline CDR1 LNHDA, CDR2 SQIVND (reference sequence). CDR3 sequence (DNA): TGTGCCAGTAGTATAGTAGCGGGGGGGCGGAATGAGCAGTTCTTC. The encoded protein is CASSIVAGGRNEQFF.

In its sample, this clonotype was seen a few times. The rearrangement uses TRBV5-1 and TRBJ1-3, with D possibly being TRBD1 (6 bases). Germline assignment: CDR1 SGHRS and CDR2 YFSETQ. V lost 2 bases, J lost 0 bases, and 9 bases lay in between. This CDR3 is 15 amino acids long. CDR3 DNA: TGCGCCAGCAGCTTTGCAGGGGTCTCTGGAAACACCATATATTTT. This codes for CASSFAGVSGNTIYF. The full variable domain, completed using reference TRBV5-1 and TRBJ1-3, is KAGVTQTPRYLIKTRGQQVTLSCSPISGHRSVSWYQQTPGQGLQFLFEYFSETQRNKGNFPGRFSGRQFSNSRSEMNVSTLELGDSALYLCASSFAGVSGNTIYFGEGSWLTVV.

This clonotype was seen a few times. The chain recombines TRBV19 with TRBJ2-1; tentatively, D is TRBD1 or TRBD2 (5 bases each). CDR3 length equals 12 residues. Germline V gene sequence: CDR1 LNHDA, CDR2 SQIVND (reference sequence). With 5 bases removed from V and 8 bases from J, the gap between germline ends came to 10 bases. For the CDR3, the DNA is TGTGCCAGTAGTCCCAGGGACCATGAGCAGTTCTTC. This translates into CASSPRDHEQFF.

This rearrangement joins TRBV27 to TRBJ1-2, with TRBD1 matching 7 bases. CDR1 MNHEY and CDR2 SMNVEV come from the germline V gene (reference sequence). The CDR3 runs to 14 residues. V was clipped by 2 bases and J by 6 bases; unmatched bases: 6. The CDR3 sequence is CASSLRGTVHGYTF. CDR3 sequence (DNA): TGTGCCAGCAGTTTAAGAGGGACAGTTCATGGCTACACCTTC.

This clonotype was seen only once. A much larger clone sits a single nucleotide away, making a read error possible. This sequence joins TRBV12-3 or TRBV12-4 and TRBJ2-1; TRBD2 matches at 8 bases. The CDR3 has 15 amino acids. DNA of the CDR3: TGTACCAGCAGTCCGAGCGGGAGAACCTACAATGAGCAGTTCTTC. This translates into CTSSPSGRTYNEQFF.

The sample holds many counts of this clonotype. The CDR3, as DNA: TGTGCCAGTCACGAAAGGGGAGCAACTAATGAAAAACTGTTTTTT. Its protein product is CASHERGATNEKLFF. The chain has TRBV28 and TRBJ1-4; D is perhaps TRBD1 (5 bases). The germline V and J ends were trimmed by 9 bases and 0 bases, with 14 bases remaining between them. Germline V lookup: CDR1 MDHEN, CDR2 SYDVKM. CDR3 length: 15 residues.

This clonotype was seen many times. The chain recombines TRBV12-3 or TRBV12-4 with TRBJ2-5, with a weak D call TRBD2 (6 bases). There are 14 residues in the CDR3. V gave up 5 bases and J gave up 5 bases, with 15 bases separating them. The CDR3 DNA follows: TGTGCCAGCAGTGAGGAGGGTCGGGGGGAGACCCAGTACTTC. Translation gives CASSEEGRGETQYF.

This rearrangement joins TRBV29-1 to TRBJ1-1; D call uncertain. V was clipped by 6 bases and J by 0 bases, with 11 bases between them. The CDR3 is made up of 13 amino acids. Germline CDR1 and CDR2: SQVTM and ANQGSEA. The CDR3 nucleotides read TGCAGCGTGTCCGGACGTATGAACACTGAAGCTTTCTTT. Encoded protein: CSVSGRMNTEAFF.

This clonotype was picked up many times. The chain links TRBV24-1 to TRBJ2-5, with 7 bases fitting TRBD1. This CDR3 is built from 16 residues. V lost 3 bases to trimming and J lost 1 base; unmatched junction nucleotides: 7. The germline V gene has CDR1 KGHDR and CDR2 SFDVKD. The CDR3 loop reads CATSDPRTGVQETQYF. The CDR3, as DNA: TGTGCCACCAGTGATCCCCGGACAGGAGTCCAAGAGACCCAGTACTTC.

Points on this clonotype: The germline gene is not matched at one end of the junction; a read error may be the cause. The CDR3 coding sequence is TGTGCCACAAGTGATTTGCATGATGCAGATACGCAGTATTTT. Translation gives CATSDLHDADTQYF. The rearrangement links TRBV24-1 to TRBJ2-3; D is uncertain. This CDR3 region has 14 residues. Germline assignment: CDR1 KGHDR and CDR2 SFDVKD.

The rearrangement links TRBV20-1 to TRBJ2-6; D gene ambiguous. V was clipped by 5 bases and J by 0 bases, with 5 bases between them. The CDR3 is 13 residues long. Germline values: CDR1 DFQATT, CDR2 SNEGSKA (reference sequence). CDR3 nucleotide sequence: TGCAGTGCTCCCTTCTCTGGGGCCAACGTCCTGACTTTC. Translating it yields CSAPFSGANVLTF.